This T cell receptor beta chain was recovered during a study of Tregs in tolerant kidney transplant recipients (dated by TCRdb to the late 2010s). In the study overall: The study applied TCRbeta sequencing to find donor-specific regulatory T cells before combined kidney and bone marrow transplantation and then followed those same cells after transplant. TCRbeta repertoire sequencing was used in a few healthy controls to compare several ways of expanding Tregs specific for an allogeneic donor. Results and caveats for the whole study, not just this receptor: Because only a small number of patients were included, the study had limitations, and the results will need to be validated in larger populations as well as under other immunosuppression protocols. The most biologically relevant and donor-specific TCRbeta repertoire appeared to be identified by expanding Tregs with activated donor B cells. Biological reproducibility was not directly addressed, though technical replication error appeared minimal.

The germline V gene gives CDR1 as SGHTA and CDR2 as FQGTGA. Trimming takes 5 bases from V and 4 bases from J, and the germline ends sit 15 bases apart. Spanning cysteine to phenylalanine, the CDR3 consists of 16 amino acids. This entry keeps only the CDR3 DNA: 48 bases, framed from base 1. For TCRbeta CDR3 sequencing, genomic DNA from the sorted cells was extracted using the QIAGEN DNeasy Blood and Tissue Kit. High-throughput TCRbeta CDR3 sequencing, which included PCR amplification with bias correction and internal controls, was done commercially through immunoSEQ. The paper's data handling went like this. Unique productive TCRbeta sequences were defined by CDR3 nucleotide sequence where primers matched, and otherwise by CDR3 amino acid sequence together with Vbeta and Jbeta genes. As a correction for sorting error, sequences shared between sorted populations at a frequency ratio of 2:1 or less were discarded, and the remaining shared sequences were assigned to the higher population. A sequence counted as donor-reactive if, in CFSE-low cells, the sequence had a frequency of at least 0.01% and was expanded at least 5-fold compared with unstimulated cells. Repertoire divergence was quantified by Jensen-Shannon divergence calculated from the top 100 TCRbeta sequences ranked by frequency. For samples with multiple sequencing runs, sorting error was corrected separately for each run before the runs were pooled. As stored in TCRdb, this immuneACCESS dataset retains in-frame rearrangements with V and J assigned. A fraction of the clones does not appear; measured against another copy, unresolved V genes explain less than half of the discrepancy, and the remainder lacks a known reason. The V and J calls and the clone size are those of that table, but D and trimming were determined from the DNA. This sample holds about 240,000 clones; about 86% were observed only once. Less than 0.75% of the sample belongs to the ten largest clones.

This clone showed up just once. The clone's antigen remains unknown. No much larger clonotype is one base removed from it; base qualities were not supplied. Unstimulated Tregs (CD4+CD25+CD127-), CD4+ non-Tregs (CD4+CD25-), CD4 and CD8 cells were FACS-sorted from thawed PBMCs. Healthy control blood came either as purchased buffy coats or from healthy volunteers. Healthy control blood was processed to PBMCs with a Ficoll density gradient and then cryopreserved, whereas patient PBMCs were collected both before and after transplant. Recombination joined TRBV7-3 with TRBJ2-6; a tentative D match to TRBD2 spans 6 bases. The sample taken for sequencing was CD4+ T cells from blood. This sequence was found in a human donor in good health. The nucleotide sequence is TGTGCCAGCAGCCTCGGAGGGGTGCTCGGGGCCAACGTCCTGACTTTC. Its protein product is CASSLGGVLGANVLTF. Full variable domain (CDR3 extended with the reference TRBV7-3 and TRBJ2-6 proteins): GAGVSQTPSNKVTEKGKYVELRCDPISGHTALYWYRQSLGQGPEFLIYFQGTGAADDSGLPNDRFFAVRPEGSVSTLKIQRTERGDSAVYLCASSLGGVLGANVLTFGAGSRLTVL.